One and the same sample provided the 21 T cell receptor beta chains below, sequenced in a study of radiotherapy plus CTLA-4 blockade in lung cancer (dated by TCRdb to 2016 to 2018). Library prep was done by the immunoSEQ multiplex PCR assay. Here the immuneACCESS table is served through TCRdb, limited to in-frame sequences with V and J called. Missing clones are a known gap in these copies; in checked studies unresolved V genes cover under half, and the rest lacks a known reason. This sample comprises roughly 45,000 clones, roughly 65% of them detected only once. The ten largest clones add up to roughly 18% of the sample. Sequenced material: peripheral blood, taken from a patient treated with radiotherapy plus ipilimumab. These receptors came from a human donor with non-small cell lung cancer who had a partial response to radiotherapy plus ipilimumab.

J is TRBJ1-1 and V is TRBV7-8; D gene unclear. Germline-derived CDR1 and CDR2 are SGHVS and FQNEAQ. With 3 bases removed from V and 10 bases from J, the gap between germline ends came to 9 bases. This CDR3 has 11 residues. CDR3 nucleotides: TGTGCCAGCAGCTTGGGCGGAGGAGCTTTCTTT. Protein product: CASSLGGGAFF.

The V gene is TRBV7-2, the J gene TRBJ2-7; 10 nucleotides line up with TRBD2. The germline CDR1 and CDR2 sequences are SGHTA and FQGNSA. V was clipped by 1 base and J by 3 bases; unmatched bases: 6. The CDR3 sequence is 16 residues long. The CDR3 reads CASSLVATSGDYEQYF. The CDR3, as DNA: TGTGCCAGCAGCTTAGTAGCCACTAGCGGGGACTACGAGCAGTACTTC.

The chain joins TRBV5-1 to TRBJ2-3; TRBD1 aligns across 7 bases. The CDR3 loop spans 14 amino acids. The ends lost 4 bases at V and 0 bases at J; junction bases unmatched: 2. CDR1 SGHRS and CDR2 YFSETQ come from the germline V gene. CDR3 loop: CASSDRASTDTQYF. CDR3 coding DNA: TGCGCCAGCAGCGACAGGGCGAGCACAGATACGCAGTATTTT.

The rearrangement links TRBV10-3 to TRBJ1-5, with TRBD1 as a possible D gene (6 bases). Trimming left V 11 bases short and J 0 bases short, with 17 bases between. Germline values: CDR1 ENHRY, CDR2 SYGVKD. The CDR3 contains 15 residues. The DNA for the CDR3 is TGTGCCGTCGCGGAGGGGGGGAGTAGCAATCAGCCCCAGCATTTT. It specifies CAVAEGGSSNQPQHF.

Here the CDR3 DNA reads TGTGCCAGCAGCTCGGGACTAGAAGGAGATACGCAGTATTTT. Its translation is CASSSGLEGDTQYF. The rearrangement uses TRBV5-4 and TRBJ2-3, with 8 bases matching TRBD2. The CDR3 runs 14 residues. J lost 5 bases, V lost 3 bases, and 5 bases had no gene match. Germline CDR1 is SGHNT and CDR2 is YYREEE (reference sequence).

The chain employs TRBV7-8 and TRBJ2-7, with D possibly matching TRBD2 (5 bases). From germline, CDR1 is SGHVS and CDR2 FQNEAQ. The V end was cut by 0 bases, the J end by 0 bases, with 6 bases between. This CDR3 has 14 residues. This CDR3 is CASSLAGSSYEQYF. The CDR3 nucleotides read TGTGCCAGCAGCTTAGCGGGGAGCTCCTACGAGCAGTACTTC.

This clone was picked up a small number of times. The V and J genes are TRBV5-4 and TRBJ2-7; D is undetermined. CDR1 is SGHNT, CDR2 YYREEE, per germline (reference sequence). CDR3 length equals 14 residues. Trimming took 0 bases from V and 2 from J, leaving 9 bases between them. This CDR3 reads CASSLASLPYEQYF. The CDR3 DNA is TGTGCCAGCAGCTTGGCCAGTCTTCCCTACGAGCAGTACTTC.

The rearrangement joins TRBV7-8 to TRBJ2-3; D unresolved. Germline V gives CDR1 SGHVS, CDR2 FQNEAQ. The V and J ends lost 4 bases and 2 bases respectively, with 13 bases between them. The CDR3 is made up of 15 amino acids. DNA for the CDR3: TGTGCCAGCAGCTCGGTGCAGCGTCTCACAGATACGCAGTATTTT. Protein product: CASSSVQRLTDTQYF.

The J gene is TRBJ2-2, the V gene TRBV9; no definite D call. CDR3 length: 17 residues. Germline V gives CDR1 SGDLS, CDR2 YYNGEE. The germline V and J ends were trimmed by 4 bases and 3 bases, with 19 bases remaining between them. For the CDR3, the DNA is TGTGCCAGCAGCCCCCTTGTGAGGATCCGGGACACCGGGGAGCTGTTTTTT. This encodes CASSPLVRIRDTGELFF.

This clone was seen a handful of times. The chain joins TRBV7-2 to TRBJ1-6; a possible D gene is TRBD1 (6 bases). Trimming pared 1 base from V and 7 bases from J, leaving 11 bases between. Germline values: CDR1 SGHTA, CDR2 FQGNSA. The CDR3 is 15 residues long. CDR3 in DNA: TGTGCCAGCAGCTTAGTGCGAAGGGGGAATTCACCCCTCCACTTT. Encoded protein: CASSLVRRGNSPLHF.

The CDR3 loop is CASSLEGISSYEQYF. CDR3 bases: TGCGCCAGCAGCTTGGAGGGGATAAGCTCCTACGAGCAGTACTTC. The V and J genes are TRBV5-1 and TRBJ2-7, with D perhaps TRBD1 (5 bases). Per the germline V gene, CDR1 is SGHRS and CDR2 is YFSETQ. Trimming shortened V by 0 bases and J by 0 bases, and 10 bases separated the two germline ends. CDR3 size: 15 residues.

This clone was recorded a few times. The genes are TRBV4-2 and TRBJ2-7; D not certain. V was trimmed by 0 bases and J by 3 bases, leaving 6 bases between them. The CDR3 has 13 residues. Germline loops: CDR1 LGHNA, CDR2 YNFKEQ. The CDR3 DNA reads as TGTGCCAGCAGCCAAGACCACAACTACGAGCAGTACTTC. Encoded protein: CASSQDHNYEQYF.

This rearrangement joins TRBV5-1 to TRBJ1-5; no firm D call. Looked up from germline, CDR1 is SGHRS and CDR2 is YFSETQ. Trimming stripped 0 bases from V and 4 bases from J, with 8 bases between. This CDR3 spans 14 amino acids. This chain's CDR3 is CASSLDSSNQPQHF. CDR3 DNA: TGCGCCAGCAGCTTGGACAGCTCTAATCAGCCCCAGCATTTT.

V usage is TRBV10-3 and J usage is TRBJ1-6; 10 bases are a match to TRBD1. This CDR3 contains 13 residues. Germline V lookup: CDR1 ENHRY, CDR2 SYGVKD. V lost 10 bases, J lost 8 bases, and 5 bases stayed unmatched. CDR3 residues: CATQGTGDSPLHF. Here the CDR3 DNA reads TGTGCCACCCAGGGGACAGGGGATTCACCCCTCCACTTT.

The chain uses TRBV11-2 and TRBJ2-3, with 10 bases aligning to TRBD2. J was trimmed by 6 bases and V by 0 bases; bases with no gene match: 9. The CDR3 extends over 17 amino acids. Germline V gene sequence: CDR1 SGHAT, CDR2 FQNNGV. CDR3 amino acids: CASSLDRLAGVGDTQYF. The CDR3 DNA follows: TGTGCCAGCAGCTTAGATCGGCTAGCGGGGGTGGGGGATACGCAGTATTTT.

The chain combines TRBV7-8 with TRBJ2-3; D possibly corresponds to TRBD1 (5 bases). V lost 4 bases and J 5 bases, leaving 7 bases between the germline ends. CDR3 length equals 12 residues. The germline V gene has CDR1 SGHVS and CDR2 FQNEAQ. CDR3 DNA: TGTGCCAGCAGCTCCACAGGAGATACGCAGTATTTT. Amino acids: CASSSTGDTQYF.

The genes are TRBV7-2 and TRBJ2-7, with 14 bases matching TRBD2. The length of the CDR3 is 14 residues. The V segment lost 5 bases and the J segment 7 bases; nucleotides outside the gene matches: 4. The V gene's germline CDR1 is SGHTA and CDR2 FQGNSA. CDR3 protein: CASSLGLAGGEQYF. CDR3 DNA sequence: TGTGCCAGCAGCCTCGGACTAGCGGGGGGAGAGCAGTACTTC.

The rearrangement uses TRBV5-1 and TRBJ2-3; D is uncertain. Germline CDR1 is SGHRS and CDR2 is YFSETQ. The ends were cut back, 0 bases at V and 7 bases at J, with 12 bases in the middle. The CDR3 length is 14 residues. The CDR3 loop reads CASSLAYASNTQYF. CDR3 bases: TGCGCCAGCAGCTTGGCCTACGCCTCCAATACGCAGTATTTT.

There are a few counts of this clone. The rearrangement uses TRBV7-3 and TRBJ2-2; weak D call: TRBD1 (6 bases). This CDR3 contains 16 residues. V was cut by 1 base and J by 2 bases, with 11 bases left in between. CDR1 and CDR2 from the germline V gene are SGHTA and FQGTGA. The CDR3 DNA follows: TGTGCCAGCAGCTTAAATGCCAGGGGTAACACCGGGGAGCTGTTTTTT. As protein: CASSLNARGNTGELFF.

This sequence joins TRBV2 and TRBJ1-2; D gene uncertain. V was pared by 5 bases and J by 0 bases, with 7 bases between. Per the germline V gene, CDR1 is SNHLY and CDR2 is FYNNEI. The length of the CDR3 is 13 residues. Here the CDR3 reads CASSYSSNYGYTF. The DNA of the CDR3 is TGTGCCAGCAGTTACAGCTCTAACTATGGCTACACCTTC.

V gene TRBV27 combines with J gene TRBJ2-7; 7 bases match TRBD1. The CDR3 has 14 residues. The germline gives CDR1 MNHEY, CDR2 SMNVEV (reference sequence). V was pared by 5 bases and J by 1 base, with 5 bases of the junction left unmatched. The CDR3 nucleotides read TGTGCCAGCAGTCCCGGGACAGCGTCCTACGAGCAGTACTTC. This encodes CASSPGTASYEQYF.